This section outlines one T cell receptor beta chain sequence together with its context. The V gene lost 2 bases and the J gene lost 7 bases, with 12 bases spanning the gap. Germline assignment: CDR1 SNHLY and CDR2 FYNNEI. The CDR3 has 13 residues. Sequencing used immunoSEQ multiplex PCR; TCRdb keeps in-frame clones, though not all of them. Among tens of thousands of clones listed, under 90% were seen once. This sample was included in a study of T cell responses to AZD1222 COVID-19 vaccine. The origin of this receptor is an adult who received the AZD1222 COVID-19 vaccine. The gene calls are TRBV2 and TRBJ2-7; D gene uncertain. The source material was peripheral blood, sampled 28 days after the second AZD1222 dose. CDR3 residues: CASSESLPREQYF. For the CDR3, the DNA is TGTGCCAGCAGTGAATCCCTACCTAGGGAGCAGTACTTC.